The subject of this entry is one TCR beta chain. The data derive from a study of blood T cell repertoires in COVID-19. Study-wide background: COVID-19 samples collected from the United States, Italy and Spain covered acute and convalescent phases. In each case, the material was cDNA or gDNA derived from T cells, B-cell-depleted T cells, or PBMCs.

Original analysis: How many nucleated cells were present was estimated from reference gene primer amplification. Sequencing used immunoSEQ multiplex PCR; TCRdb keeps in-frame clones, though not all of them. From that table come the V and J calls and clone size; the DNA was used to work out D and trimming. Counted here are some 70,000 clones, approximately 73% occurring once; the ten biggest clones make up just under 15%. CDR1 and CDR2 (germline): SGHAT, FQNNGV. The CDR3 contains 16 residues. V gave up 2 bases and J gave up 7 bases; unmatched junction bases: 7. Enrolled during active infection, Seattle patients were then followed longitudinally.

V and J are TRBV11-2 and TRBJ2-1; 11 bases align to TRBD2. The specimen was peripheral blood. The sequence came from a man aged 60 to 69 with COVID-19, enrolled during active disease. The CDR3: CASSLLRSGRANEQFF. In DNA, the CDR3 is TGTGCCAGCAGCTTACTACGTAGCGGGAGGGCGAATGAGCAGTTCTTC.